These 8 T cell receptor beta chains came from one sample sequenced in a study of beta chain features in type 1 diabetes. Every isolated RNA sample was fully reverse transcribed, so sequencing captured expressed TCRB transcripts. The repertoire was sequenced with immunoSEQ multiplex PCR; TCRdb's copy has only in-frame clones and lacks some. The repertoire holds approximately 160,000 clones, with 10% as singletons. Antigens of these TCRs are unknown. Points from the study as a whole: For Type 1 diabetes patients, all four CD4+ subsets carried TCRB CDR3s that were moderately but significantly shorter.

The sequenced sample consisted of central memory CD4+ T cells from blood. The receptors were gathered from a man younger than 45 with type 1 diabetes.

Only a few counts were recorded for this clone. V and J are TRBV18 and TRBJ2-7, with TRBD2 as a possible D gene (5 bases). The CDR3 consists of 14 residues. V was pared by 3 bases and J by 5 bases, with 14 bases between. CDR1 and CDR2 from the germline V gene are KGHSH and LQKENI. DNA for the CDR3: TGTGCCAGCTCACCGCCGGGATCCAGAAACGAGCAGTACTTC. Protein product: CASSPPGSRNEQYF.

This clone appeared a few times. The V gene is TRBV28, the J gene TRBJ1-2, with TRBD1 matching over 7 bases. The ends lost 10 bases at V and 8 bases at J; junction bases unmatched: 13. The CDR3 loop spans 13 amino acids. Germline V gives CDR1 MDHEN, CDR2 SYDVKM. The CDR3 DNA reads TGTGCCACCAGACAGGGCTTGAAAATCGGCTACACCTTC. It encodes CATRQGLKIGYTF.

This clone was picked up a small number of times. The gene calls are TRBV7-9 and TRBJ2-7, with D perhaps TRBD1 (6 bases). The CDR3 has 13 amino acids. The germline V and J ends were trimmed by 6 bases and 6 bases, with 15 bases remaining between them. Germline V lookup: CDR1 SEHNR, CDR2 FQNEAQ (reference sequence). Written as DNA, the CDR3 is TGTGCCAGCAGTCAACTACAGGGTTCCGAGCAGTACTTC. Its translation is CASSQLQGSEQYF.

This rearrangement joins TRBV7-8 to TRBJ1-5; D is uncertain. CDR1 is SGHVS, CDR2 FQNEAQ, per germline. The V end was cut by 5 bases, the J end by 0 bases, with 5 bases between. This CDR3 has 13 residues. The CDR3 DNA reads as TGTGCCAGCAGCCGAGATAGCAATCAGCCCCAGCATTTT. It encodes CASSRDSNQPQHF.

This clone was seen more than once but under ten times. This chain joins TRBV5-1 and TRBJ2-2; D gene uncertain. The CDR3 length is 15 residues. The germline gives CDR1 SGHRS, CDR2 YFSETQ. V lost 4 bases and J 3 bases, leaving 13 bases between the germline ends. The CDR3 DNA follows: TGCGCCAGCAGCGTCTTAGGAGCTTACACCGGGGAGCTGTTTTTT. Protein sequence: CASSVLGAYTGELFF.

V and J are TRBV9 and TRBJ2-1; 12 nucleotides line up with TRBD2. Trimming removed 3 bases from V and 9 bases from J; junction bases left unmatched: 7. Germline V gene sequence: CDR1 SGDLS, CDR2 YYNGEE. The CDR3 totals 15 residues. CDR3 amino acids: CASSATSGRLGEQFF. CDR3 nucleotide sequence: TGTGCCAGCAGCGCAACTAGCGGGAGGTTGGGTGAGCAGTTCTTC.

The chain links TRBV18 to TRBJ2-5; TRBD2 matches 9 bases. Germline V CDR1 and CDR2: KGHSH, LQKENI. This CDR3 region has 15 residues. Trimming took 4 bases from V and 1 from J; bases not matched to a gene: 4. The CDR3 region has the DNA TGTGCCAGCTCACTCTCGACTAGCGGCCAAGAGACCCAGTACTTC. It yields the protein CASSLSTSGQETQYF.

There are a few counts of this clone. V is TRBV7-9 and J is TRBJ2-1; 7 bases align to TRBD1. After removal of 5 bases from V and 1 base from J, the junction contained 5 bases not matched to a gene. This CDR3 has 15 amino acids. Germline V lookup: CDR1 SEHNR, CDR2 FQNEAQ (reference sequence). CDR3 amino acids: CASSRRQGSYNEQFF. The DNA for the CDR3 is TGTGCCAGCAGCAGACGACAGGGTTCCTACAATGAGCAGTTCTTC.